These 16 T cell receptor beta chains originate from one sample sequenced in a study of T cell responses to AZD1222 COVID-19 vaccine. Repertoires were generated with immunoSEQ multiplex PCR, while TCRdb's copy carries only in-frame clones and drops some. The sample consists of roughly 100,000 clones, roughly 83% of them appearing once. Sequenced here: peripheral blood, sampled on day 0 of AZD1222 vaccination. These receptors were taken from an adult in good health.

This rearrangement joins TRBV7-2 to TRBJ2-7; D not resolved. Trimming took off 1 base at V and 2 bases at J, with 3 bases between the two ends. The CDR3 runs to 12 residues. Germline V gene sequence: CDR1 SGHTA, CDR2 FQGNSA. Here the CDR3 reads CASSLVPYEQYF. CDR3 coding DNA: TGTGCCAGCAGCTTAGTTCCCTACGAGCAGTACTTC. The whole variable domain, filled in from reference TRBV7-2 and TRBJ2-7, reads GAGVSQSPSNKVTEKGKDVELRCDPISGHTALYWYRQSLGQGLEFLIYFQGNSAPDKSGLPSDRFSAERTGGSVSTLTIQRTQQEDSAVYLCASSLVPYEQYFGPGTRLTVT.

The chain couples TRBV2 to TRBJ1-5, with TRBD1 as a possible D gene (5 bases). The germline V and J ends were trimmed by 1 base and 7 bases, with 8 bases remaining between them. Germline CDR1 reads SNHLY; CDR2 reads FYNNEI. This CDR3 is 13 amino acids long. The CDR3 bases are TGTGCCAGCAGTGAAGAGGGGCAGCAGCCCCAGCATTTT. It yields the protein CASSEEGQQPQHF.

This clone has a handful of counts. This chain joins TRBV18 and TRBJ1-1; D remains ambiguous. The germline V and J ends were trimmed by 5 bases and 3 bases, with 10 bases remaining between them. The CDR3 sequence is 13 residues long. Germline V gives CDR1 KGHSH, CDR2 LQKENI. CDR3 nucleotide sequence: TGTGCCAGCTCAGGTATGTCGGACACTGAAGCTTTCTTT. Its translation: CASSGMSDTEAFF.

The chain carries TRBV19 and TRBJ1-2; possibly TRBD1 for D (6 bases). The V and J ends lost 7 bases and 6 bases respectively, with 15 bases between them. The CDR3 has 13 residues. CDR1 and CDR2 (germline): LNHDA, SQIVND (reference sequence). CDR3 amino acids: CASMENSGDGYTF. DNA for the CDR3: TGTGCCAGTATGGAAAACTCAGGGGATGGCTACACCTTC. Combining the CDR3 with reference TRBV19 and TRBJ1-2 gives the whole variable domain DGGITQSPKYLFRKEGQNVTLSCEQNLNHDAMYWYRQDPGQGLRLIYYSQIVNDFQKGDIAEGYSVSREKKESFPLTVTSAQKNPTAFYLCASMENSGDGYTFGSGTRLTVV.

This chain links TRBV11-3 with TRBJ1-5, with a weak D call TRBD1 (5 bases). The germline V and J ends were trimmed by 2 bases and 5 bases, with 13 bases remaining between them. CDR1 SGHNT and CDR2 YENEEA come from the germline V gene. This CDR3 is built from 15 residues. The DNA of the CDR3 is TGTGCCAGCAGCTTAACGGGGGGAAGGGATCAGCCCCAGCATTTT. Encoded protein: CASSLTGGRDQPQHF.

This sequence joins TRBV19 and TRBJ2-3; D uncertain. The length of the CDR3 is 13 residues. V lost 6 bases to trimming and J lost 6 bases, with 13 bases between them. Germline V CDR1 and CDR2: LNHDA, SQIVND (reference sequence). CDR3 amino acids: CASRQFIGDTQYF. The CDR3 DNA is TGTGCCAGTAGACAGTTTATAGGGGATACGCAGTATTTT.

This clone has a single count. J is TRBJ1-1 and V is TRBV29-1; the D gene is possibly TRBD1 (6 bases). The germline V gene has CDR1 SQVTM and CDR2 ANQGSEA. Between the trimmed V and J ends, which lost 5 bases and 4 bases, there was a span of 14 bases. The length of the CDR3 is 13 residues. The DNA for the CDR3 is TGCAGCGTTCTTACAGGGTGGGGCACTGAAGCTTTCTTT. Translation: CSVLTGWGTEAFF. The whole variable domain, filled in from reference TRBV29-1 and TRBJ1-1, reads SAVISQKPSRDICQRGTSLTIQCQVDSQVTMMFWYRQQPGQSLTLIATANQGSEATYESGFVIDKFPISRPNLTFSTLTVSNMSPEDSSIYLCSVLTGWGTEAFFGQGTRLTVV.

This clone has only one observation. The chain is built from TRBV10-3 and TRBJ1-6, with a weak D call TRBD1 (6 bases). V shed 8 bases and J shed 14 bases, with 22 bases lying between them. Germline V gives CDR1 ENHRY, CDR2 SYGVKD. CDR3 size: 14 residues. The CDR3 DNA is TGTGCCATCGGACAGTCACTCTCCGATTCGGCCCTCCACTTT. As protein: CAIGQSLSDSALHF.

The V and J genes are TRBV6-2 or TRBV6-3 and TRBJ2-7; 12 bases line up with TRBD2. The CDR3 totals 18 residues. Unmatched junction bases numbered 8, after V lost 0 bases and J lost 2 bases. Germline values: CDR1 MNHEY, CDR2 SVGEGT. The CDR3 sequence: CASSYSTRLAGDTYEQYF. For the CDR3, the DNA is TGTGCCAGCAGTTACTCGACCCGACTAGCGGGAGACACCTACGAGCAGTACTTC.

The chain combines TRBV27 with TRBJ1-1; no firm D call. This CDR3 has 14 amino acids. Germline assignment: CDR1 MNHEY and CDR2 SMNVEV (reference sequence). V lost 5 bases to trimming and J lost 7 bases, with 17 bases between them. CDR3 nucleotides: TGTGCCAGCAGTAGAGGCTTGGAGGTCAGTGAAGCTTTCTTT. Translated, it gives CASSRGLEVSEAFF.

The J gene is TRBJ2-1, the V gene TRBV24-1; 7 bases match TRBD1. From germline, CDR1 is KGHDR and CDR2 SFDVKD. This CDR3 has 15 amino acids. V lost 2 bases and J lost 8; bases outside the gene matches: 8. In DNA form, the CDR3 reads TGTGCCACCAGTGATTCCGGGACAGCCGAGGATGAGCAGTTCTTC. Translation gives CATSDSGTAEDEQFF.

The V gene is TRBV21-1, the J gene TRBJ1-2. TRBV21-1 is a listed pseudogene. This CDR3 is 15 amino acids long. In DNA, the CDR3 is TGTGCCAGCAGCAAAGTTCCGGGATCCAACTATGGCTACACCTTC. Protein product: CASSKVPGSNYGYTF.

This clone has a handful of counts. This sequence joins TRBV28 and TRBJ2-1; tentatively, D is TRBD1 (6 bases). Between the trimmed V and J ends, which lost 7 bases and 7 bases, there was a span of 20 bases. Per the germline V gene, CDR1 is MDHEN and CDR2 is SYDVKM. This CDR3 is 15 amino acids long. In DNA, the CDR3 is TGTGCCAGCAATAGGCCTTACAAAGGGGGTAATGAGCAGTTCTTC. As protein: CASNRPYKGGNEQFF.

V is TRBV12-5 and J is TRBJ2-5, with unresolved D. The germline V gene has CDR1 LGHNT and CDR2 FRNRAP. Trimming cost V 1 base and J 2 bases, with 8 bases left between them. This CDR3 contains 14 residues. CDR3 sequence reads: CASGLGAKQETQYF. CDR3 nucleotides: TGTGCTAGTGGTTTGGGGGCTAAACAAGAGACCCAGTACTTC.

The chain has TRBV19 and TRBJ2-5; 13 bases agree with TRBD2. Germline values: CDR1 LNHDA, CDR2 SQIVND (reference sequence). The length of the CDR3 is 16 residues. V shed 6 bases and J 4 bases; nucleotides not matched to a gene: 8. The CDR3 loop reads CASSSPGLAGAETQYF. The DNA of the CDR3 is TGTGCCAGTAGCTCTCCCGGACTAGCGGGGGCAGAGACCCAGTACTTC.

The sample holds one count of this clone. The chain uses TRBV3-1 (or the pseudogene TRBV3-2) and TRBJ2-3; 8 nucleotides agree with TRBD2. This CDR3 has 15 residues. Germline V gene lookup returns CDR1 LGHDT and CDR2 YNNKEL (reference sequence). The V and J ends lost 1 base and 3 bases, in that order; junction bases with no gene match: 3. The CDR3 region has the DNA TGTGCCAGCAGCCAAGCTAGCGGGTTTACAGATACGCAGTATTTT. Encoded protein: CASSQASGFTDTQYF.